The rows below give T cell receptor beta chains drawn from one sample of a study of blood T cell repertoires in COVID-19. The assay was immunoSEQ multiplex PCR, and TCRdb's table has in-frame clones only and misses some. Here the sample spans some 130,000 clones, less than 80% being singletons. Sequenced sample: peripheral blood. The source is a man aged 55 to 70 with acute or convalescent COVID-19. Each CDR3 is given with its conserved first and last residue. D genes are given only for firm matches. For some rows the clone size is stated as once, few or many, or as a class when expanded; others skip it.

d_call: TRBD2
j_call: TRBJ2-3
clone_size: once
v_call: TRBV4-3
cdr3_length: 13
cdr3_aa: CASSRLAGDTQYF
cdr3_nt: TGCGCCAGCAGCCGACTAGCGGGAGATACGCAGTATTTT

d_call: -
j_call: TRBJ1-6
clone_size: -
v_call: TRBV28
cdr3_length: 14
cdr3_aa: CASSLTAKSSPLHF
cdr3_nt: TGTGCCAGCAGTCTGACTGCTAAGTCCTCACCCCTCCACTTT

d_call: TRBD1
j_call: TRBJ2-2
clone_size: -
v_call: TRBV11-2
cdr3_length: 16
cdr3_aa: CASRPSTGTNTGELFF
cdr3_nt: TGTGCCAGCAGACCCTCGACAGGGACGAACACCGGGGAGCTGTTTTTT

d_call: TRBD1
j_call: TRBJ1-2
clone_size: -
v_call: TRBV6-2/TRBV6-3
cdr3_length: 14
cdr3_aa: CASSYGRQGNGYTF
cdr3_nt: TGTGCCAGCAGTTACGGGAGACAGGGGAATGGCTACACCTTC

d_call: -
j_call: TRBJ1-3
clone_size: once
v_call: TRBV19
cdr3_length: 14
cdr3_aa: CASNGEGSGNTIYF
cdr3_nt: TGTGCCAGTAACGGTGAGGGAAGCGGAAACACCATATATTTT

d_call: TRBD1
j_call: TRBJ1-1
clone_size: -
v_call: TRBV6-5
cdr3_length: 14
cdr3_aa: CASSRDAGGTEAFF
cdr3_nt: TGTGCCAGCAGTAGGGACGCAGGGGGGACTGAAGCTTTCTTT

d_call: TRBD2
j_call: TRBJ2-7
clone_size: -
v_call: TRBV19
cdr3_length: 15
cdr3_aa: CASSIREAGAYEQYF
cdr3_nt: TGTGCCAGTAGTATAAGAGAGGCGGGAGCCTACGAGCAGTACTTC

d_call: -
j_call: TRBJ2-2
clone_size: -
v_call: TRBV4-2
cdr3_length: 15
cdr3_aa: CASSPISGNTGELFF
cdr3_nt: TGTGCCAGCAGCCCTATATCCGGGAACACCGGGGAGCTGTTTTTT

d_call: -
j_call: TRBJ1-5
clone_size: -
v_call: TRBV6-2/TRBV6-3
cdr3_length: 13
cdr3_aa: CASSYSRNQPQHF
cdr3_nt: TGTGCCAGCAGTTACTCGCGTAATCAGCCCCAGCATTTT

d_call: -
j_call: TRBJ1-5
clone_size: -
v_call: TRBV10-2
cdr3_length: 15
cdr3_aa: CASSESGRGNQPQHF
cdr3_nt: TGCGCCAGCAGTGAGTCTGGCAGGGGCAATCAGCCCCAGCATTTT

d_call: TRBD1
j_call: TRBJ2-1
clone_size: -
v_call: TRBV2
cdr3_length: 18
cdr3_aa: CASKVRSSGQGQVNEQFF
cdr3_nt: TGTGCCAGCAAGGTCCGGTCATCGGGACAGGGGCAGGTAAATGAGCAGTTCTTC

d_call: -
j_call: TRBJ1-1
clone_size: -
v_call: TRBV19
cdr3_length: 13
cdr3_aa: CASSIDDALEAFF
cdr3_nt: TGTGCCAGTAGTATAGATGATGCACTCGAAGCTTTCTTT

d_call: TRBD2
j_call: TRBJ2-1
clone_size: -
v_call: TRBV5-1
cdr3_length: 14
cdr3_aa: CASSSSGRDNEQFF
cdr3_nt: TGCGCCAGCAGCTCGAGCGGGAGGGACAATGAGCAGTTCTTC

d_call: -
j_call: TRBJ2-6
clone_size: -
v_call: TRBV6-4
cdr3_length: 15
cdr3_aa: CASSDQGSGANVLTF
cdr3_nt: TGTGCCAGCAGTGACCAGGGGTCAGGGGCCAACGTCCTGACTTTC

d_call: -
j_call: TRBJ2-7
clone_size: -
v_call: TRBV11-2
cdr3_length: 14
cdr3_aa: CASSLGLDLYEQYF
cdr3_nt: TGTGCCAGCAGCTTGGGACTGGACCTCTACGAGCAGTACTTC

d_call: TRBD2
j_call: TRBJ2-5
clone_size: -
v_call: TRBV6-5
cdr3_length: 13
cdr3_aa: CASSYAGEETQYF
cdr3_nt: TGTGCCAGCAGTTACGCGGGAGAAGAGACCCAGTACTTC

d_call: -
j_call: TRBJ2-3
clone_size: -
v_call: TRBV6-5
cdr3_length: 15
cdr3_aa: CASSYSGAFTDTQYF
cdr3_nt: TGTGCCAGCAGTTACTCGGGAGCCTTCACAGATACGCAGTATTTT

d_call: TRBD1
j_call: TRBJ1-1
clone_size: -
v_call: TRBV6-2/TRBV6-3
cdr3_length: 14
cdr3_aa: CASSNLQGATEAFF
cdr3_nt: TGTGCCAGCAGCAACCTACAGGGGGCCACTGAAGCTTTCTTT

d_call: TRBD1
j_call: TRBJ2-5
clone_size: -
v_call: TRBV7-7
cdr3_length: 13
cdr3_aa: CASSYDRAETQYF
cdr3_nt: TGTGCTAGCAGCTATGACAGGGCAGAGACCCAGTACTTC

d_call: TRBD2
j_call: TRBJ2-7
clone_size: -
v_call: TRBV28
cdr3_length: 15
cdr3_aa: CASSLAGGRSYEQYF
cdr3_nt: TGTGCCAGCAGTTTAGCGGGAGGCCGGTCCTACGAGCAGTACTTC

d_call: -
j_call: TRBJ2-4
clone_size: -
v_call: TRBV10-3
cdr3_length: 16
cdr3_aa: CAISESGDGNGDIQYF
cdr3_nt: TGTGCCATCAGTGAGTCCGGCGACGGGAACGGGGACATTCAGTACTTC

d_call: TRBD1
j_call: TRBJ1-4
clone_size: -
v_call: TRBV6-5
cdr3_length: 14
cdr3_aa: CAGSPTGLGEKLFF
cdr3_nt: TGTGCCGGCAGTCCGACAGGGCTAGGGGAAAAACTGTTTTTT

d_call: -
j_call: TRBJ2-5
clone_size: -
v_call: TRBV11-2
cdr3_length: 15
cdr3_aa: CASSSGGLGAETQYF
cdr3_nt: TGTGCCAGCAGCTCAGGGGGACTCGGGGCGGAGACCCAGTACTTC

d_call: -
j_call: TRBJ2-3
clone_size: -
v_call: TRBV20-1
cdr3_length: 13
cdr3_aa: CSASRGDTDTQYF
cdr3_nt: TGCAGTGCTAGTCGGGGAGACACAGATACGCAGTATTTT

d_call: TRBD1
j_call: TRBJ1-3
clone_size: -
v_call: TRBV30
cdr3_length: 15
cdr3_aa: CAWRPGQVRGNTIYF
cdr3_nt: TGTGCCTGGAGACCCGGACAGGTGCGTGGAAACACCATATATTTT

d_call: TRBD1
j_call: TRBJ2-7
clone_size: -
v_call: TRBV7-3
cdr3_length: 13
cdr3_aa: CASSRDRGYEQYF
cdr3_nt: TGTGCCAGCAGCCGGGACAGGGGCTACGAGCAGTACTTC

d_call: -
j_call: TRBJ2-7
clone_size: -
v_call: TRBV5-5
cdr3_length: 11
cdr3_aa: CASSYTREQYF
cdr3_nt: TGTGCCAGCAGCTATACCAGAGAGCAGTACTTC

d_call: -
j_call: TRBJ1-2
clone_size: -
v_call: TRBV7-8
cdr3_length: 14
cdr3_aa: CASSIQGSSYGYTF
cdr3_nt: TGTGCCAGCAGCATCCAGGGGTCCTCCTATGGCTACACCTTC

d_call: TRBD1
j_call: TRBJ1-2
clone_size: -
v_call: TRBV2
cdr3_length: 15
cdr3_aa: CASSPGTGGAYGYTF
cdr3_nt: TGTGCCAGCAGTCCCGGGACAGGGGGCGCGTATGGCTACACCTTC

d_call: -
j_call: TRBJ2-3
clone_size: -
v_call: TRBV3-1/TRBV3-2
cdr3_length: 13
cdr3_aa: CASSQRGGDTQYF
cdr3_nt: TGTGCCAGCAGCCAAAGGGGTGGAGATACGCAGTATTTT

d_call: -
j_call: TRBJ1-5
clone_size: once
v_call: TRBV11-2
cdr3_length: 14
cdr3_aa: CASSLAARDQPQHF
cdr3_nt: TGTGCCAGCAGCTTAGCGGCACGGGATCAGCCCCAGCATTTT

d_call: -
j_call: TRBJ1-2
clone_size: -
v_call: TRBV12-3/TRBV12-4
cdr3_length: 13
cdr3_aa: CASSLQGFYGYTF
cdr3_nt: TGTGCCAGCAGTTTACAGGGCTTCTATGGCTACACCTTC

d_call: -
j_call: TRBJ1-6
clone_size: -
v_call: TRBV30
cdr3_length: 14
cdr3_aa: CAWSWDKYNSPLHF
cdr3_nt: TGTGCCTGGAGTTGGGACAAATATAATTCACCCCTCCACTTT

d_call: -
j_call: TRBJ2-1
clone_size: -
v_call: TRBV27
cdr3_length: 15
cdr3_aa: CASSLGTPTYNEQFF
cdr3_nt: TGTGCCAGCAGCCTTGGGACTCCCACCTACAATGAGCAGTTCTTC

d_call: -
j_call: TRBJ2-7
clone_size: -
v_call: TRBV18
cdr3_length: 12
cdr3_aa: CASSPDYYEQYF
cdr3_nt: TGTGCCAGCTCCCCGGACTACTACGAGCAGTACTTC

d_call: -
j_call: TRBJ1-1
clone_size: -
v_call: TRBV6-5
cdr3_length: 14
cdr3_aa: CASRGDIMNTEAFF
cdr3_nt: TGTGCCAGCAGGGGGGACATTATGAACACTGAAGCTTTCTTT

d_call: -
j_call: TRBJ2-7
clone_size: -
v_call: TRBV28
cdr3_length: 13
cdr3_aa: CASSQGQSYEQYF
cdr3_nt: TGTGCCAGCAGTCAGGGCCAATCCTACGAGCAGTACTTC

d_call: TRBD2
j_call: TRBJ2-5
clone_size: -
v_call: TRBV9
cdr3_length: 18
cdr3_aa: CASSVDLPRLAGQETQYF
cdr3_nt: TGTGCCAGCAGCGTAGATCTCCCGAGACTAGCGGGCCAAGAGACCCAGTACTTC

d_call: TRBD2
j_call: TRBJ2-7
clone_size: -
v_call: TRBV5-4
cdr3_length: 16
cdr3_aa: CASSLAGGDPTYEQYF
cdr3_nt: TGTGCCAGCAGCTTGGCCGGGGGGGACCCGACCTACGAGCAGTACTTC

d_call: TRBD1
j_call: TRBJ2-1
clone_size: -
v_call: TRBV10-3
cdr3_length: 16
cdr3_aa: CAISGNPRTGDNEQFF
cdr3_nt: TGTGCCATCAGTGGAAACCCTCGGACAGGGGACAATGAGCAGTTCTTC

d_call: TRBD1
j_call: TRBJ1-1
clone_size: -
v_call: TRBV7-8
cdr3_length: 16
cdr3_aa: CASSFGTGRIGTEAFF
cdr3_nt: TGTGCCAGCAGCTTCGGGACAGGGAGAATAGGCACTGAAGCTTTCTTT

d_call: TRBD1
j_call: TRBJ1-4
clone_size: -
v_call: TRBV19
cdr3_length: 15
cdr3_aa: CASSAWTGSNEKLFF
cdr3_nt: TGTGCCAGTAGTGCTTGGACAGGGTCTAATGAAAAACTGTTTTTT

d_call: -
j_call: TRBJ1-2
clone_size: -
v_call: TRBV19
cdr3_length: 16
cdr3_aa: CASSTSWRALLHGYTF
cdr3_nt: TGTGCCAGTAGTACGTCTTGGAGGGCCCTACTCCATGGCTACACCTTC

d_call: TRBD2
j_call: TRBJ2-5
clone_size: -
v_call: TRBV6-5
cdr3_length: 13
cdr3_aa: CASFRREGETQYF
cdr3_nt: TGTGCCAGCTTTCGGCGGGAGGGAGAGACCCAGTACTTC

d_call: -
j_call: TRBJ1-2
clone_size: -
v_call: TRBV29-1
cdr3_length: 10
cdr3_aa: CSVYNYGYTF
cdr3_nt: TGCAGCGTTTATAACTATGGCTACACCTTC

d_call: -
j_call: TRBJ1-2
clone_size: -
v_call: TRBV6-1
cdr3_length: 13
cdr3_aa: CASSEWLEVGYTF
cdr3_nt: TGTGCCAGCAGTGAATGGTTGGAGGTGGGCTACACCTTC